The source of this T cell receptor (beta chain) is a study of blood T cell repertoires in COVID-19. Germline CDR1 is SGHNT and CDR2 is YYREEE (reference sequence). This CDR3 region has 13 residues. Trimming took 0 bases from V and 6 from J, leaving 10 bases between them. Per the authors' pipeline: Reference gene primer amplification in the assay estimated nucleated cell counts. The data were produced by immunoSEQ multiplex PCR, yet TCRdb's version contains in-frame clones alone and is incomplete. Clonal size and the V and J genes are those of that table, whereas D and trimming came from the DNA. The profile shows about 200,000 clones, about 85% of them singletons.

This TCR was recovered from a woman of 80 years or more with acute or convalescent COVID-19. This chain uses TRBV5-4 with TRBJ2-7; a weak D match, TRBD2 (6 bases). Input material: peripheral blood. CDR3 bases: TGTGCCAGCAGCTTGGATTGGGGAGGCGAGCAGTACTTC. Protein sequence: CASSLDWGGEQYF.